This TCR beta chain was captured by sequencing in a study of T-cell memory formation after mild COVID-19. The wider study: TCR clusters were largely donor specific. Points from the study as a whole: Pre-infection memory contained some responding clones, which suggested that cross-reactive memory had joined. Among CD4+ contracting clones, most were CM and EM, and CD8+ ones EMRA.

In this sample, this clonotype turned up a few times. The antigen is undetermined. Amplification by 5'RACE using constant-segment primers produced TCR alpha and TCR beta cDNA libraries that carried sample barcodes and UMIs. From the 5' RACE reads, TCRdb called clonotypes with MiXCR, one entry per CDR3 protein. Among a few hundred thousand distinct CDR3 sequences listed, less than 25% were seen once. The sequenced sample was PBMCs or a T cell subset sorted from them (not recorded which). The sequence was collected from an adult woman who had mild COVID-19 (a few samples of this study predate the infection). Cell type and time point are not known.

CDR3 in DNA: TGCAGCGTTGAAGAGGGGTTCGGGGAGCTGTTTTTT. Translating gives CSVEEGFGELFF. The genes are TRBV29-1 and TRBJ2-2, with unresolved D. The V gene lost 0 bases and the J gene lost 7 bases, with 6 bases spanning the gap. The CDR3 length is 12 residues. Germline values: CDR1 SQVTM, CDR2 ANQGSEA.